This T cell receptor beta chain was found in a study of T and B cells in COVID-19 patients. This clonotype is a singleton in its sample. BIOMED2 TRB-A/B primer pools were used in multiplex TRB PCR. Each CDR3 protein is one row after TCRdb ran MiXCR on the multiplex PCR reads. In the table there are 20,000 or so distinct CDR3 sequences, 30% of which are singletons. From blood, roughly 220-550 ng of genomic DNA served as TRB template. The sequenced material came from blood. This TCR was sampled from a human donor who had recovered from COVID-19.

The CDR3 DNA sequence: TGTGCCAGCAGTTTAGGTCAGTTGCTGAACACTGAAGCTTTCTTT. This codes for CASSLGQLLNTEAFF. The J gene is TRBJ1-1, the V gene TRBV12-3 or TRBV12-4; D unresolved. This CDR3 contains 15 residues. Trimming stripped 1 base from V and 0 bases from J, with 9 bases between.